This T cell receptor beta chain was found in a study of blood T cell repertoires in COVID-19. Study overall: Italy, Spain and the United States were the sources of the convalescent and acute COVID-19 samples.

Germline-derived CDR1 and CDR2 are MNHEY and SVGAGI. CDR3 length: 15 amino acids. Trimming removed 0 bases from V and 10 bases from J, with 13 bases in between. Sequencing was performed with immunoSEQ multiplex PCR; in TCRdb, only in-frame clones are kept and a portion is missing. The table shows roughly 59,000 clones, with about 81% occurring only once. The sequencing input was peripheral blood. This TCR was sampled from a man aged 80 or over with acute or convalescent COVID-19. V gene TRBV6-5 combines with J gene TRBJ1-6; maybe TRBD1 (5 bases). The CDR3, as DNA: TGTGCCAGCAGTTACTCGACGGGGGTTCGCTCACCCCTCCACTTT. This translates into CASSYSTGVRSPLHF.